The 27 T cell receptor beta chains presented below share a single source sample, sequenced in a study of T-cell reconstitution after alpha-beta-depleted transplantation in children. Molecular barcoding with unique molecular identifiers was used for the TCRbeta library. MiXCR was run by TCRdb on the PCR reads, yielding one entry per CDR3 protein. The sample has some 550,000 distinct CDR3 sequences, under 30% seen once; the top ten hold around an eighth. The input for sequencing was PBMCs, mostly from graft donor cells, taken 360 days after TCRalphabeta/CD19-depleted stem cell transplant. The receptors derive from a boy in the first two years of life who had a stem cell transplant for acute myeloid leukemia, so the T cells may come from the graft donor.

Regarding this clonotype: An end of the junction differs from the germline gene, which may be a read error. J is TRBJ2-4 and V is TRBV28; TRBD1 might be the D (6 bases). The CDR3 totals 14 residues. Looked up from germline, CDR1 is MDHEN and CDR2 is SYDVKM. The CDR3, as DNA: TGTGCCAGCAGTTTGGCAGAGGGCAGGGGAGTTAGGGACTTC. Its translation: CASSLAEGRGVRDF.

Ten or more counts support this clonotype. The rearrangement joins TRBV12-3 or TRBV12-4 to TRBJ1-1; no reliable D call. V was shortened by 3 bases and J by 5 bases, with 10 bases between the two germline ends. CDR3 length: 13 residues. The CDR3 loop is CASSFPGRTEAFF. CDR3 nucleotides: TGTGCCAGCAGTTTTCCCGGTAGGACTGAAGCTTTCTTT.

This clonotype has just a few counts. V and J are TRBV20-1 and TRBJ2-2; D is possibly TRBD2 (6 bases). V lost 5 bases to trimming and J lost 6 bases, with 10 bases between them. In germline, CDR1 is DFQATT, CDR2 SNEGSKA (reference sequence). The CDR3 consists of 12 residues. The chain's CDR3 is CSAFLASGELFF. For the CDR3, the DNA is TGCAGTGCTTTTCTAGCGTCCGGGGAGCTGTTTTTT.

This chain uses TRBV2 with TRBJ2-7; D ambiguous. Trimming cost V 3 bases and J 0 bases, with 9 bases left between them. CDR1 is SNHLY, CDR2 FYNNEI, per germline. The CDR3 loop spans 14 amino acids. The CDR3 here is CASSDWMSSYEQYF. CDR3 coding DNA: TGTGCCAGCAGTGACTGGATGAGCTCCTACGAGCAGTACTTC.

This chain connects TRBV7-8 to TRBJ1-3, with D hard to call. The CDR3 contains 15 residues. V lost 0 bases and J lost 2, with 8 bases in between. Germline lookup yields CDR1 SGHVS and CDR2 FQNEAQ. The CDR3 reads CASSLALGPGNTIYF. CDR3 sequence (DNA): TGTGCCAGCAGCTTAGCGCTGGGCCCTGGAAACACCATATATTTT.

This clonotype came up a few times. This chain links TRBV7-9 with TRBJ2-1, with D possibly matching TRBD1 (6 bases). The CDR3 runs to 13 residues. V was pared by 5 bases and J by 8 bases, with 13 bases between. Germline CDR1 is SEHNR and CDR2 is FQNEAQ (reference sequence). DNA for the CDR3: TGTGCCAGCAGCGACACAGGGCTCCATGAGCAGTTCTTC. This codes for CASSDTGLHEQFF.

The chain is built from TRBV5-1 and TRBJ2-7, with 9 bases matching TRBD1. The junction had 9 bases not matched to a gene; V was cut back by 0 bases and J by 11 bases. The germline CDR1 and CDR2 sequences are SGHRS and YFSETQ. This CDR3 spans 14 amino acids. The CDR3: CASSLGGQGDPEYF. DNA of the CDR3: TGCGCCAGCAGCTTGGGGGGACAGGGTGACCCGGAGTACTTC.

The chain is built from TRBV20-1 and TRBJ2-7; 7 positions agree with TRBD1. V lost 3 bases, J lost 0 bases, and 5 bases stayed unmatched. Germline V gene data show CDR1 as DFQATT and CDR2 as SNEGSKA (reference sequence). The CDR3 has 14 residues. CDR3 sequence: CSARRTGLSYEQYF. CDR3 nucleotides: TGCAGTGCTAGGCGGACAGGCCTCTCCTACGAGCAGTACTTC.

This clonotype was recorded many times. The CDR3 DNA follows: TGCGCCAGCAGCCAACTTGGACACCTGACTTTC. Protein sequence: CASSQLGHLTF. The genes are TRBV4-3 and TRBJ2-6; tentatively, D is TRBD1 (5 bases). From germline, CDR1 is LGHNA and CDR2 YSLEER. This CDR3 region has 11 residues. Trimming took off 2 bases at V and 15 bases at J, with 8 bases between the two ends.

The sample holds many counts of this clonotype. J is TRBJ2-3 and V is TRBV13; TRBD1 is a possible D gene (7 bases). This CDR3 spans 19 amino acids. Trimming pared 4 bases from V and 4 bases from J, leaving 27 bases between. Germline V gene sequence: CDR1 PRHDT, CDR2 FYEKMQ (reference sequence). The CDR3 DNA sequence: TGTGCCAGCAGCTCCGGGGGACCTACCGACAGGGAGAGGGCAGATACGCAGTATTTT. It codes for CASSSGGPTDRERADTQYF.

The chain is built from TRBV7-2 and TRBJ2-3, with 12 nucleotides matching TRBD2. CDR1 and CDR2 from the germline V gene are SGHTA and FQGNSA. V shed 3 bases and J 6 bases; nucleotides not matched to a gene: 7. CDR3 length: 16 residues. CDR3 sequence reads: CASSLPLAGGLDTQYF. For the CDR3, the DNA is TGTGCCAGCAGCTTGCCGCTAGCGGGGGGGCTGGATACGCAGTATTTT.

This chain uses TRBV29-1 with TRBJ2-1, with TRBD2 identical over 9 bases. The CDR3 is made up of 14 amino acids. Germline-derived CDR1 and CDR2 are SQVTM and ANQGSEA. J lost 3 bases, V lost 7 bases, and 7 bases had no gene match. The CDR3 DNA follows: TGCAGCGCCGGAGCGGGGGGTAACTACAATGAGCAGTTCTTC. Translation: CSAGAGGNYNEQFF.

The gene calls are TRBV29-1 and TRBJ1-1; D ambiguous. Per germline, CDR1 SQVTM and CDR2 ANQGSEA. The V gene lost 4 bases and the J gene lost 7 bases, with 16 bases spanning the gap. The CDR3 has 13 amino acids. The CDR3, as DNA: TGCAGCGTTGCGTGGGAAAAACCAGGTGAAGCTTTCTTT. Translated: CSVAWEKPGEAFF.

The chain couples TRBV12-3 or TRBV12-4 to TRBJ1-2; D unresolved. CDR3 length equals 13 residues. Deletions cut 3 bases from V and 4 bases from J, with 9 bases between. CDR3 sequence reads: CASSFGEIYGYTF. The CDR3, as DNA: TGTGCCAGCAGTTTTGGCGAAATCTATGGCTACACCTTC.

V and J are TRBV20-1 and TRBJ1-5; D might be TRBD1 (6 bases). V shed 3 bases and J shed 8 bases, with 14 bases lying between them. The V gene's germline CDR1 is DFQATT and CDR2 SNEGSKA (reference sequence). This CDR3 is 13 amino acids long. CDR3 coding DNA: TGCAGTGCTAGCCCTGGGGGGGCGAAGCCCCAGCATTTT. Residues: CSASPGGAKPQHF.

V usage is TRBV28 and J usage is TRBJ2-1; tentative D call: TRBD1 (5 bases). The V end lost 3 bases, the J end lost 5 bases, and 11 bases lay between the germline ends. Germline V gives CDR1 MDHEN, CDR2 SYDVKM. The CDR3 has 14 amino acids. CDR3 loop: CASSLDIWDNEQFF. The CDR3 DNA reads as TGTGCCAGCAGTTTGGACATTTGGGACAATGAGCAGTTCTTC.

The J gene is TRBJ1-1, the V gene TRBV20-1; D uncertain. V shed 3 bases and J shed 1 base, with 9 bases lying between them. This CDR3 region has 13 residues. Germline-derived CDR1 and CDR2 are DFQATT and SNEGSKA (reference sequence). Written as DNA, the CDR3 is TGCAGTGCTAGTTACTTCGGGAACACTGAAGCTTTCTTT. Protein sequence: CSASYFGNTEAFF.

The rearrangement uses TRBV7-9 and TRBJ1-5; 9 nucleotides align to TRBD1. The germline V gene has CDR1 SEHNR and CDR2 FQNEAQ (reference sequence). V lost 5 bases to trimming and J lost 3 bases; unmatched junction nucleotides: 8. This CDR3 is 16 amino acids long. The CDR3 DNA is TGTGCCAGCAGCGGCCCGACAGGGGGGGACAATCAGCCCCAGCATTTT. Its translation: CASSGPTGGDNQPQHF.

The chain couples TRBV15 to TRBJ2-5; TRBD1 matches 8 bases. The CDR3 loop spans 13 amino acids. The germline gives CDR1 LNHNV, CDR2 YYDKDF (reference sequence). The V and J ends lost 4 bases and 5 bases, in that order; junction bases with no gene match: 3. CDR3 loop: CATSTHRGETQYF. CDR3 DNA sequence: TGTGCCACCAGCACACACAGGGGGGAGACCCAGTACTTC.

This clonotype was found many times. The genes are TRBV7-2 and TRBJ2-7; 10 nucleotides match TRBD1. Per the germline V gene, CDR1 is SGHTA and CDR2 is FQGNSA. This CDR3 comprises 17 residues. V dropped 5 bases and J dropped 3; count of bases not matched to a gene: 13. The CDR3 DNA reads TGTGCCAGCAGCGACCGGGACAGGGGTCCGCCTGGCTACGAGCAGTACTTC. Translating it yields CASSDRDRGPPGYEQYF. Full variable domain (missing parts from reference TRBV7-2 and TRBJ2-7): GAGVSQSPSNKVTEKGKDVELRCDPISGHTALYWYRQSLGQGLEFLIYFQGNSAPDKSGLPSDRFSAERTGGSVSTLTIQRTQQEDSAVYLCASSDRDRGPPGYEQYFGPGTRLTVT.

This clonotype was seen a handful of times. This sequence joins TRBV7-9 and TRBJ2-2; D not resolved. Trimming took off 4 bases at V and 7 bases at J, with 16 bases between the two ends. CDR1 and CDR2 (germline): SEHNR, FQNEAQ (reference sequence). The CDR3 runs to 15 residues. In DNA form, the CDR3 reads TGTGCCAGCAGCTCTTCGTTAAGGAAAGACGGGGAGCTGTTTTTT. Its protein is CASSSSLRKDGELFF.

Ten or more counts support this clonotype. In nucleotides, the CDR3 is TGCAGTGCTAGAGAGCCGGGGGCCAGGGCCAGGGAGCAGTACTTC. Residues: CSAREPGARAREQYF. This rearrangement joins TRBV20-1 to TRBJ2-7; TRBD1 or TRBD2 may be the D gene (6 bases each). Germline V lookup: CDR1 DFQATT, CDR2 SNEGSKA (reference sequence). The length of the CDR3 is 15 residues. Trimming removed 0 bases from V and 7 bases from J, with 19 bases in between.

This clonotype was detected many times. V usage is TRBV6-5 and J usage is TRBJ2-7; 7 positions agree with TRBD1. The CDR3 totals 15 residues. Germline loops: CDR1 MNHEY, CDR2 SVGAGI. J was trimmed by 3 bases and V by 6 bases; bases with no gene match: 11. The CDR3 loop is CASSLKDRPNYEQYF. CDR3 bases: TGTGCCAGCAGCCTCAAGGACAGGCCCAACTACGAGCAGTACTTC.

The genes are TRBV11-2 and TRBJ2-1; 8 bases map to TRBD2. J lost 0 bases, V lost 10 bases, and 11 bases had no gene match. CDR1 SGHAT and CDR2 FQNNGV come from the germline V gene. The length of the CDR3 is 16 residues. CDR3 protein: CATGGRGGSSYNEQFF. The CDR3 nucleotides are TGTGCCACCGGGGGTCGCGGGGGGAGCTCCTACAATGAGCAGTTCTTC.

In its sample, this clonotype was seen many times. CDR3 loop: CASSLGGQVNEAFF. The CDR3 DNA reads as TGTGCCAGCAGCTTAGGGGGACAGGTAAATGAAGCTTTCTTT. V usage is TRBV7-9 and J usage is TRBJ1-1, with 8 bases identical to TRBD1. The J segment lost 7 bases and the V segment lost 1 base, leaving 5 bases of the junction unmatched. This CDR3 has 14 amino acids. Germline lookup yields CDR1 SEHNR and CDR2 FQNEAQ (reference sequence).

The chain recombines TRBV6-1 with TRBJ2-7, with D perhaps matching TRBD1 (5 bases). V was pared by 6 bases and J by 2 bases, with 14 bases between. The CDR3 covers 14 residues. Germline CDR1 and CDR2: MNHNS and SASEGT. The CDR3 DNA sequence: TGTGCCAGCAGCCCATCCTTCAGGGCCTACGAGCAGTACTTC. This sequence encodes CASSPSFRAYEQYF.

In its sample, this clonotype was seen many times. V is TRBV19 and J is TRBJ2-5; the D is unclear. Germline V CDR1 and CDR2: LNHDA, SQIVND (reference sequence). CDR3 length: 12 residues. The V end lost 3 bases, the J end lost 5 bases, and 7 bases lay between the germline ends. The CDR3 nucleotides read TGTGCCAGTAGTATGACGCTGGAGACCCAGTACTTC. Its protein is CASSMTLETQYF.